These 6 T cell receptor beta chains were all obtained from the same sample, sequenced in a study of OX40 agonist ivuxolimab in advanced cancers. Sequencing used immunoSEQ multiplex PCR; TCRdb keeps in-frame clones, though not all of them. The sample has 50,000 or so clones, 85% seen once. Sequenced here: CD4+ or CD8+ T cells sorted from blood, sampled in a trial of the OX40 agonist ivuxolimab. The origin of the receptors is an adult with an advanced solid tumor such as melanoma, head and neck, liver or kidney cancer.

The CDR3 protein is CAISEGRGFQPQHF. CDR3 nucleotides: TGTGCCATCAGTGAAGGTCGGGGTTTCCAGCCCCAGCATTTT. The chain employs TRBV10-3 and TRBJ1-5; no clear D. Trimming stripped 3 bases from V and 7 bases from J, with 13 bases between. Germline V gene data show CDR1 as ENHRY and CDR2 as SYGVKD. The CDR3 loop spans 14 amino acids.

The rearrangement uses TRBV28 and TRBJ2-1, with a weak D call TRBD1 (6 bases). Trimming cost V 4 bases and J 9 bases, with 10 bases left between them. The CDR3 runs to 12 residues. Germline-derived CDR1 and CDR2 are MDHEN and SYDVKM. The CDR3: CASSSSGVEQFF. The CDR3 DNA follows: TGTGCCAGCAGTTCTTCAGGGGTTGAGCAGTTCTTC.

The table lists this clone with a few counts. This chain links TRBV29-1 with TRBJ2-2; D may be TRBD1 (6 bases). The CDR3 runs 15 residues. Germline values: CDR1 SQVTM, CDR2 ANQGSEA. V lost 3 bases and J 3 bases, leaving 14 bases between the germline ends. The CDR3 coding sequence is TGCAGCGTTGATTTGGGCCAGGGGCACACCGGGGAGCTGTTTTTT. Translated: CSVDLGQGHTGELFF.

J is TRBJ1-3 and V is TRBV5-4; D is undetermined. This CDR3 spans 15 amino acids. Looked up from germline, CDR1 is SGHNT and CDR2 is YYREEE (reference sequence). V was cut by 0 bases and J by 1 base, with 8 bases left in between. The CDR3, as DNA: TGTGCCAGCAGCTTGGCCCCAGGATCTGGAAACACCATATATTTT. This codes for CASSLAPGSGNTIYF. Filled out from reference TRBV5-4 and TRBJ1-3, the complete variable domain reads ETGVTQSPTHLIKTRGQQVTLRCSSQSGHNTVSWYQQALGQGPQFIFQYYREEENGRGNFPPRFSGLQFPNYSSELNVNALELDDSALYLCASSLAPGSGNTIYFGEGSWLTVV.

J is TRBJ2-7 and V is TRBV7-8; D call uncertain. The V end was cut by 6 bases, the J end by 6 bases, with 12 bases between. Germline values: CDR1 SGHVS, CDR2 FQNEAQ. The CDR3 consists of 12 residues. The CDR3 sequence is CASSFPFGEQYV. The DNA for the CDR3 is TGTGCCAGCAGTTTCCCCTTCGGCGAGCAGTACGTC.

The V call is TRBV2, the J call TRBJ2-3; D is possibly TRBD1 (6 bases). Germline V CDR1 and CDR2: SNHLY, FYNNEI. CDR3 length: 12 residues. Deletions cut 8 bases from V and 13 bases from J, with 19 bases between. Here the CDR3 DNA reads TGTGCCAGCGTTGACAGGACCTCTCAAGAGTATTTT. It is translated as CASVDRTSQEYF.